The rows below give T cell receptor beta chains drawn from one sample of a study of blood T cell repertoires in COVID-19. Profiling relied on immunoSEQ multiplex PCR, and the TCRdb table lists in-frame clones only, not all of them. The sample gives roughly 70,000 clones, 88% of which show up once; more than 1.1% is in the top ten. Sequencing input: peripheral blood. Receptors originate from a human donor in a cohort sampled during active COVID-19. The CDR3 runs from the conserved cysteine through the conserved F or W. A D gene is named only where the DNA matches it firmly. Not all rows give a size; the values are once, few, many and, for expanded clones, a class.

CDR3nt	CDR3aa	d_gene	j_gene	abundance	v_gene
TGCGCCAGCAGCTTGGCTAAAACCGGGTCCTTCACCGGGGAGCTGTTTTTT	CASSLAKTGSFTGELFF	NA	TRBJ2-2	NA	TRBV5-1
TGTGCCAGCAGCTTAACGACAGGGGAATACAATGAGCAGTTCTTC	CASSLTTGEYNEQFF	TRBD1	TRBJ2-1	NA	TRBV7-3
TGTGCCAGCAGTTCCGGGTCTATTAAGAACACCGGGGAGCTGTTTTTT	CASSSGSIKNTGELFF	NA	TRBJ2-2	NA	TRBV28
TGTGCCAGCAGCTTGGCTGGGGGGAGCGGCTCCTACAATGAGCAGTTCTTC	CASSLAGGSGSYNEQFF	NA	TRBJ2-1	NA	TRBV5-8
TGTGCCAGCAGCCAACGGGAGCCGAATTCACCCCTCCACTTT	CASSQREPNSPLHF	NA	TRBJ1-6	NA	TRBV3-1/TRBV3-2
TGTGCCAGCAGTTTATATACTAGCACAGATACGCAGTATTTT	CASSLYTSTDTQYF	NA	TRBJ2-3	once	TRBV28
TGTGCCAGCAGTCGCCAGGGACTAGCGGGAGCCGGGCGGGAGACCCAGTACTTC	CASSRQGLAGAGRETQYF	TRBD2	TRBJ2-5	NA	TRBV6-6
TGTGCCAGCAGTACGGGACTCAACAATGAGCAGTTCTTC	CASSTGLNNEQFF	NA	TRBJ2-1	NA	TRBV7-8
TGTGCCAGCAGCCCATCTGGCTCCCAAGAGACCCAGTACTTC	CASSPSGSQETQYF	NA	TRBJ2-5	few	TRBV3-1/TRBV3-2
TGTGCCAGTAGCGGGACTAGCACAGATACGCAGTATTTT	CASSGTSTDTQYF	NA	TRBJ2-3	NA	TRBV19
TGTGCCAGCAGCCACCAAAAAGAGACCCAGTACTTC	CASSHQKETQYF	NA	TRBJ2-5	NA	TRBV3-1/TRBV3-2
TGTGCCAGCTGGAGGCGGGGGGATACGCAGTATTTT	CASWRRGDTQYF	TRBD2	TRBJ2-3	NA	TRBV2